This TCR beta chain was documented in a study of OX40 agonist ivuxolimab in advanced cancers. Study summary: Every 2 weeks, ivuxolimab was infused into the patients intravenously at between 0.01 and 10 mg/kg. Partial responses were observed in three patients, of whom one had hepatocellular carcinoma and two had cutaneous melanoma. Overall study findings and caveats: Clones of CD4+ and CD8+ blood T cells grew by week 6 at doses of 0.1 to 3.0 mg/kg. Relative to CD4+, CD8+ T cells held more expanded clones on average.

About this clone: Its matching antigen is unknown.

Unmatched junction bases numbered 7, after V lost 2 bases and J lost 3 bases. The CDR3 sequence is 16 residues long. In germline, CDR1 is SGHDN, CDR2 FVKESK. Sequenced by immunoSEQ multiplex PCR; TCRdb stores in-frame clones only, minus some. The sample carries more than 12,000 clones, 65% to 75% recorded once. The clonotype was recovered from an adult with an advanced solid tumor such as melanoma, head and neck, liver or kidney cancer. This chain joins TRBV14 and TRBJ2-3; 8 nucleotides align to TRBD2. The sample was CD4+ or CD8+ T cells sorted from blood, taken in a trial of the OX40 agonist ivuxolimab. The chain's CDR3 is CASSQRAGVITDTQYF. The CDR3 DNA reads TGTGCCAGCAGCCAAAGAGCGGGAGTCATAACAGATACGCAGTATTTT.